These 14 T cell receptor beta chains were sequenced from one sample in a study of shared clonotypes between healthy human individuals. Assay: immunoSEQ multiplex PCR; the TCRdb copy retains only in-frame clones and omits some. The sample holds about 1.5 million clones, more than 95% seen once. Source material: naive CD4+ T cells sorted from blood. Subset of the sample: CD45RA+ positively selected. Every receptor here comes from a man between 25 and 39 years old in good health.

The CDR3 loop is CATSSGTQVTGELFF. The CDR3 DNA reads as TGTGCCACCAGCAGCGGGACTCAGGTGACCGGGGAGCTGTTTTTT. The V gene is TRBV15, the J gene TRBJ2-2, with a tentative D call TRBD2 (6 bases). The CDR3 is made up of 15 amino acids. V lost 3 bases and J lost 5, with 13 bases in between. In germline, CDR1 is LNHNV, CDR2 YYDKDF (reference sequence).

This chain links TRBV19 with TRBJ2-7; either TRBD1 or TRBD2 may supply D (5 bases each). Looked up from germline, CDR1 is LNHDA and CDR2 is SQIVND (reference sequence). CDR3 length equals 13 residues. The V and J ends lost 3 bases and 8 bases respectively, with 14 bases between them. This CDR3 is CASSIGWGSKQYF. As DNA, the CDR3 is TGTGCCAGTAGTATCGGTTGGGGGAGTAAGCAGTACTTC. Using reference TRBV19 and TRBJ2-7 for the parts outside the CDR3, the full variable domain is DGGITQSPKYLFRKEGQNVTLSCEQNLNHDAMYWYRQDPGQGLRLIYYSQIVNDFQKGDIAEGYSVSREKKESFPLTVTSAQKNPTAFYLCASSIGWGSKQYFGPGTRLTVT.

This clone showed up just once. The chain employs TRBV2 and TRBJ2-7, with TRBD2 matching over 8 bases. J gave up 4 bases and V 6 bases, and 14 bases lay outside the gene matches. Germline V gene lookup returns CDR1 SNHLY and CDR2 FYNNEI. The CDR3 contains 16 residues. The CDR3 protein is CASSRGVAGNLYEQYF. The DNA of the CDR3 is TGTGCCAGCAGCCGCGGGGTAGCGGGAAACCTGTACGAGCAGTACTTC. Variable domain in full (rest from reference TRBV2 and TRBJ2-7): EPEVTQTPSHQVTQMGQEVILRCVPISNHLYFYWYRQILGQKVEFLVSFYNNEISEKSEIFDDQFSVERPDGSNFTLKIRSTKLEDSAMYFCASSRGVAGNLYEQYFGPGTRLTVT.

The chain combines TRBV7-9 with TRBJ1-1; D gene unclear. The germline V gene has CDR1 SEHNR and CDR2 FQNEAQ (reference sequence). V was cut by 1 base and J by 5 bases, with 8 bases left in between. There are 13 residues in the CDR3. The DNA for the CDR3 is TGTGCCAGCAGCTTAGGATGGCAGACTGAAGCTTTCTTT. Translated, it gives CASSLGWQTEAFF.

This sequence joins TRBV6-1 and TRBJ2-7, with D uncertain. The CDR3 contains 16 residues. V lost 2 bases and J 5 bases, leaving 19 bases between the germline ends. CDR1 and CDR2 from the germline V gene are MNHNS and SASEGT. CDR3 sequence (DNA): TGTGCCAGCAGTGAAAGGCATGACAACGTGGGCGACGAGCAGTACTTC. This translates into CASSERHDNVGDEQYF.

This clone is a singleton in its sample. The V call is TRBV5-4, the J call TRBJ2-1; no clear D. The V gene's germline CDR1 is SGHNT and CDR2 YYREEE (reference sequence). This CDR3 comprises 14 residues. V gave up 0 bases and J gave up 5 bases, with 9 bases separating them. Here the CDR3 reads CASSLGPSDNEQFF. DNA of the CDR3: TGTGCCAGCAGCTTGGGCCCGTCCGACAATGAGCAGTTCTTC. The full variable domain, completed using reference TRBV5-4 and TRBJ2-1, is ETGVTQSPTHLIKTRGQQVTLRCSSQSGHNTVSWYQQALGQGPQFIFQYYREEENGRGNFPPRFSGLQFPNYSSELNVNALELDDSALYLCASSLGPSDNEQFFGPGTRLTVL.

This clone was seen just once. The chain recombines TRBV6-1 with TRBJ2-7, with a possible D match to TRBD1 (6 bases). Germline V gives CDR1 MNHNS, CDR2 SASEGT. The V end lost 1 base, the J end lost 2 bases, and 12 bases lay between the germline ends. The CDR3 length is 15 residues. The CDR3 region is CASSEVGRGTYEQYF. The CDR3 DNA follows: TGTGCCAGCAGTGAAGTAGGCAGGGGCACCTACGAGCAGTACTTC.

The CDR3 sequence: CSVSLTGVYEQYF. DNA of the CDR3: TGCAGCGTTTCCCTCACAGGGGTCTACGAGCAGTACTTC. The chain uses TRBV29-1 and TRBJ2-7, with 7 bases matching TRBD1. Germline V gene lookup returns CDR1 SQVTM and CDR2 ANQGSEA. The V and J ends lost 5 bases and 3 bases, in that order; junction bases with no gene match: 7. The CDR3 sequence is 13 residues long.

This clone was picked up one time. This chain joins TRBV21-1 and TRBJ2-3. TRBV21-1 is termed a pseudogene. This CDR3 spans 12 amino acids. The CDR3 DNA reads TGTGCCAGCAGTGACGCCACAGATACGCAGTATTTT. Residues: CASSDATDTQYF.

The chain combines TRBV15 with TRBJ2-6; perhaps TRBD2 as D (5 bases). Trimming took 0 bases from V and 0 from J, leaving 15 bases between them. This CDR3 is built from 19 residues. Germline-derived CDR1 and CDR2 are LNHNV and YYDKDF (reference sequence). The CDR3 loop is CATSRELEGRSSGANVLTF. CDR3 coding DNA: TGTGCCACCAGCAGAGAACTGGAAGGGAGAAGCTCTGGGGCCAACGTCCTGACTTTC.

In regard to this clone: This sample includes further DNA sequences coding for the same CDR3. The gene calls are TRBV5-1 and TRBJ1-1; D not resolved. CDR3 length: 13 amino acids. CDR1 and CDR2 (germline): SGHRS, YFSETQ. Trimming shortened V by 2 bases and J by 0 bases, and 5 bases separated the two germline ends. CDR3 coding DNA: TGCGCCAGCAGCTTAGAGTTGAACACTGAAGCTTTCTTT. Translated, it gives CASSLELNTEAFF.

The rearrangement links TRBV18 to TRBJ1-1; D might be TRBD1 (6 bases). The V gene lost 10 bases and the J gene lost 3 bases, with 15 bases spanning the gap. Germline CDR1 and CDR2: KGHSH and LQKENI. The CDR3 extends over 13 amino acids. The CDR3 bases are TGTGCCACCCATCAGGGGTTGGACACTGAAGCTTTCTTT. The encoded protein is CATHQGLDTEAFF. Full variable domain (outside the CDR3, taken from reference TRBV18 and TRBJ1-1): NAGVMQNPRHLVRRRGQEARLRCSPMKGHSHVYWYRQLPEEGLKFMVYLQKENIIDESGMPKERFSAEFPKEGPSILRIQQVVRGDSAAYFCATHQGLDTEAFFGQGTRLTVV.

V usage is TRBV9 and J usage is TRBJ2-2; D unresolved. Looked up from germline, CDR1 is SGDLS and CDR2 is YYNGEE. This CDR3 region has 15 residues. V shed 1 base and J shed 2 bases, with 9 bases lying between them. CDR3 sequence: CASSVFPDNTGELFF. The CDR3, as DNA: TGTGCCAGCAGCGTATTTCCGGACAACACCGGGGAGCTGTTTTTT.

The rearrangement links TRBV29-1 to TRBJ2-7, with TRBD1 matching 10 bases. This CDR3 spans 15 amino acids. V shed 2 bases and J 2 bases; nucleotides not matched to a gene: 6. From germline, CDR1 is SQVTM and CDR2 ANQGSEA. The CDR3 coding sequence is TGCAGCGTTGAATCCACCGGGACAGGGGCCTACGAGCAGTACTTC. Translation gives CSVESTGTGAYEQYF.